The 18 T cell receptor beta chains listed next were all sequenced from one sample in a study of blood T cell repertoires in COVID-19. Here immunoSEQ multiplex PCR was the method, and the copy in TCRdb shows in-frame clones only, minus some. The table records around 180,000 clones, around 90% of them present only once. Sequencing was done on a sample of peripheral blood. Receptor source: a man aged 60-69 years with acute or convalescent COVID-19.

CDR3 bases: TGTGCCAGTAGTGCCTCCGGACTCCAAGGAGTAGGAAAGGATGGCTACACCTTC. Its translation is CASSASGLQGVGKDGYTF. The chain is built from TRBV19 and TRBJ1-2; D ambiguous. Trimming shortened V by 5 bases and J by 6 bases, and 28 bases separated the two germline ends. The germline CDR1 and CDR2 sequences are LNHDA and SQIVND (reference sequence). There are 18 residues in the CDR3.

The chain combines TRBV6-2 or TRBV6-3 with TRBJ2-1; TRBD2 agrees at 12 bases. Germline V CDR1 and CDR2: MNHEY, SVGEGT. Losses at the gene ends were 4 bases for V and 6 bases for J; bases not matched to a gene: 7. The CDR3 extends over 16 amino acids. The CDR3 loop reads CASSLTLAGGPNEQFF. The DNA for the CDR3 is TGTGCCAGCAGTTTAACGCTAGCGGGAGGGCCCAATGAGCAGTTCTTC.

The CDR3 DNA reads as TGTGCCAGCTCATCGGACAGGGGTCGAGGCTACACCTTC. Its protein product is CASSSDRGRGYTF. The chain links TRBV18 to TRBJ1-2; 9 positions agree with TRBD1. The CDR3 has 13 amino acids. The germline V gene encodes CDR1 KGHSH and CDR2 LQKENI. J lost 8 bases, V lost 5 bases, and 6 bases had no gene match.

The rearrangement links TRBV19 to TRBJ1-2; TRBD1 matches 7 bases. The CDR3 is 12 residues long. Per germline, CDR1 LNHDA and CDR2 SQIVND (reference sequence). The ends lost 2 bases at V and 8 bases at J; junction bases unmatched: 2. DNA of the CDR3: TGTGCCAGTAGTATACAGGGGGGCGGCTACACCTTC. Translated: CASSIQGGGYTF.

This chain's CDR3 is CASSDSSGASEQFF. The CDR3, as DNA: TGTGCCAGCAGTGACTCGTCAGGGGCGTCTGAGCAGTTCTTC. The chain links TRBV6-4 to TRBJ2-1; a weak D match, TRBD1 (6 bases). Germline V gene sequence: CDR1 MRHNA, CDR2 SNTAGT. Trimming pared 0 bases from V and 9 bases from J, leaving 12 bases between. This CDR3 spans 14 amino acids.

The chain recombines TRBV2 with TRBJ1-2; a weak D match, TRBD1 (5 bases). Between the trimmed V and J ends, which lost 2 bases and 6 bases, there was a span of 10 bases. This CDR3 contains 13 residues. CDR1 SNHLY and CDR2 FYNNEI come from the germline V gene. The CDR3 reads CASSELRENGYTF. The CDR3 DNA sequence: TGTGCCAGCAGTGAACTCAGGGAAAATGGCTACACCTTC.

The gene calls are TRBV18 and TRBJ2-1, with 10 positions matching TRBD1. The CDR3 consists of 15 residues. Trimming removed 6 bases from V and 7 bases from J; junction bases left unmatched: 9. The germline CDR1 and CDR2 sequences are KGHSH and LQKENI. The CDR3 DNA sequence: TGTGCCAGCTCGCTACGACAGGGGGCGGGGAATGAGCAGTTCTTC. Translated, it gives CASSLRQGAGNEQFF.

This clone has just a few counts. CDR3 loop: CASSLREVEGETQYF. CDR3 sequence (DNA): TGTGCCAGCAGCTTGAGGGAAGTGGAGGGGGAGACCCAGTACTTC. The genes are TRBV5-8 and TRBJ2-5; tentatively, D is TRBD2 (6 bases). The CDR3 runs to 15 residues. The germline V and J ends were trimmed by 1 base and 5 bases, with 15 bases remaining between them. CDR1 SGHTS and CDR2 YDEGEE come from the germline V gene.

The CDR3 nucleotides are TGCAGCGTGCTAGCGGGAGGAACCGGGGAGCTGTTTTTT. Its protein product is CSVLAGGTGELFF. This chain uses TRBV29-1 with TRBJ2-2; 11 nucleotides line up with TRBD2. J lost 5 bases, V lost 6 bases, and 2 bases had no gene match. The CDR3 runs 13 residues. Germline values: CDR1 SQVTM, CDR2 ANQGSEA.

Written as DNA, the CDR3 is TGTGCCAGCTCAGCCCGACAGGGGATGTTCTATGGCTACACCTTC. This gives the protein CASSARQGMFYGYTF. The chain joins TRBV18 to TRBJ1-2; 8 bases are shared with TRBD1. There are 15 residues in the CDR3. Per the germline V gene, CDR1 is KGHSH and CDR2 is LQKENI. Germline trimming cut 5 bases from V and 4 bases from J; bases unmatched to any gene: 9.

This clone was seen only a few times. This sequence joins TRBV7-6 and TRBJ2-2; tentative D call: TRBD1 (6 bases). Germline V gene lookup returns CDR1 SGHVS and CDR2 FNYEAQ. Trimming removed 1 base at V and 1 base at J, with 7 bases between. The CDR3 covers 15 residues. This CDR3 is CASSLVQGNTGELFF. Written as DNA, the CDR3 is TGTGCCAGCAGCTTAGTACAGGGGAACACCGGGGAGCTGTTTTTT.

The chain combines TRBV7-2 with TRBJ2-1, with TRBD1 matching over 9 bases. CDR3 length: 16 amino acids. Germline CDR1 SGHTA, CDR2 FQGNSA. The ends lost 1 base at V and 7 bases at J; junction bases unmatched: 8. CDR3: CASSLGGTGRANEQFF. For the CDR3, the DNA is TGTGCCAGCAGCTTAGGGGGGACAGGGAGGGCGAATGAGCAGTTCTTC. Based on the CDR3 plus reference TRBV7-2 and TRBJ2-1, the full variable domain is GAGVSQSPSNKVTEKGKDVELRCDPISGHTALYWYRQSLGQGLEFLIYFQGNSAPDKSGLPSDRFSAERTGGSVSTLTIQRTQQEDSAVYLCASSLGGTGRANEQFFGPGTRLTVL.

The chain is built from TRBV9 and TRBJ2-2; 13 nucleotides line up with TRBD2. The germline V gene has CDR1 SGDLS and CDR2 YYNGEE. CDR3 length: 19 residues. Trimming removed 4 bases from V and 3 bases from J; junction bases left unmatched: 12. Written as DNA, the CDR3 is TGTGCCAGCAGCTCCCTTCGGGGACTAGCGGGACGAGACACCGGGGAGCTGTTTTTT. Translating it yields CASSSLRGLAGRDTGELFF.

The rearrangement links TRBV19 to TRBJ2-7; 7 bases match TRBD2. CDR1 is LNHDA, CDR2 SQIVND, per germline (reference sequence). The CDR3 is 17 residues long. V was pared by 5 bases and J by 2 bases, with 15 bases of the junction left unmatched. The CDR3, as DNA: TGTGCCAGTAGTGCCTCTTCTGGGGGGGTACGGACCTACGAGCAGTACTTC. Amino acids: CASSASSGGVRTYEQYF.

This clone was detected once. The gene calls are TRBV3-1 (or the pseudogene TRBV3-2) and TRBJ2-3; 14 bases line up with TRBD2. This CDR3 is 14 amino acids long. Per germline, CDR1 LGHDT and CDR2 YNNKEL (reference sequence). J gave up 5 bases and V 7 bases, and 2 bases lay outside the gene matches. The DNA of the CDR3 is TGTGCCAGCACCGGGACTAGCGGGGGAGATACGCAGTATTTT. It yields the protein CASTGTSGGDTQYF.

The rearrangement joins TRBV4-1 to TRBJ1-1; 8 bases map to TRBD1. The germline CDR1 and CDR2 sequences are MGHRA and YSYEKL. V shed 4 bases and J 5 bases; nucleotides not matched to a gene: 9. The CDR3 runs to 15 residues. CDR3 loop: CASSRGGQGRTEAFF. CDR3 nucleotides: TGCGCCAGCAGCCGAGGCGGACAGGGAAGGACTGAAGCTTTCTTT.

This clone has only a few counts. V and J are TRBV27 and TRBJ2-7; possibly TRBD1 for D (6 bases). Per the germline V gene, CDR1 is MNHEY and CDR2 is SMNVEV (reference sequence). The CDR3 is made up of 15 amino acids. V gave up 4 bases and J gave up 3 bases, with 16 bases separating them. This CDR3 reads CASSSTGNLIYEQYF. CDR3 DNA sequence: TGTGCCAGCAGTTCAACAGGGAACTTGATCTACGAGCAGTACTTC.

The gene calls are TRBV5-5 and TRBJ1-6; D possibly corresponds to TRBD1 (6 bases). Germline V gene data show CDR1 as SGHKS and CDR2 as YYEKEE (reference sequence). V gave up 0 bases and J gave up 10 bases, with 14 bases separating them. This CDR3 has 15 residues. Here the CDR3 DNA reads TGTGCCAGCAGCTTGGAGGGGGGGCGAAACTCACCCCTCCACTTT. It specifies CASSLEGGRNSPLHF.